Sequencing of this T cell receptor beta chain was carried out in a study of patients and donors after allogeneic stem cell transplantation. MiXCR, run by TCRdb on the RT-PCR reads, gives a single entry per CDR3 protein. The sample contains roughly 40,000 distinct CDR3 sequences, about 31% of which appear only once. The CDR3 consists of 12 residues. Germline V gene lookup returns CDR1 ENHRY and CDR2 SYGVKD. Trimming shortened V by 6 bases and J by 7 bases, and 12 bases separated the two germline ends. This clonotype has at least ten counts. This receptor was obtained from a human donor who was either an allogeneic HSCT recipient or a stem cell or donor lymphocyte infusion donor (not recorded which). It is not recorded whose cells these are; they may come from a transplant donor. The rearrangement joins TRBV10-3 to TRBJ1-2, with unresolved D. The sequencing input was blood, either unsorted or a sorted T cell fraction (not recorded which). The CDR3 coding sequence is TGTGCCATCAGCTCAGACCTGGGTGGCTACACCTTC. It yields the protein CAISSDLGGYTF.